The 16 T cell receptor beta chains reported below all come from one sample, sequenced in a study of CD8+ T cells in alopecia areata. Noted treatment: oral pan-JAK inhibitor, 5-10 mg twice daily. RNA was extracted and reverse transcribed into cDNA as the sequencing template. The repertoire was sequenced with immunoSEQ multiplex PCR; TCRdb's copy has only in-frame clones and lacks some. The sample lists 200,000 or so clones, roughly 60% occurring once. The source was CD4+ T cells sorted from blood, collected at week 24, from a patient treated with tofacitinib. The receptors originated from a human donor with alopecia areata.

J is TRBJ2-6 and V is TRBV2, with TRBD1 as a possible D gene (5 bases). The CDR3 length is 16 residues. Per the germline V gene, CDR1 is SNHLY and CDR2 is FYNNEI. V shed 7 bases and J shed 1 base, with 14 bases lying between them. CDR3 DNA: TGTGCCAGCACCCTGGACAACGGTTCTGGGGCCAACGTCCTGACTTTC. Translating it yields CASTLDNGSGANVLTF.

The gene calls are TRBV4-3 and TRBJ1-1, with D perhaps matching TRBD1 (5 bases). Germline values: CDR1 LGHNA, CDR2 YSLEER. The CDR3 is made up of 16 amino acids. Trimming removed 0 bases from V and 1 base from J, with 12 bases in between. CDR3 coding DNA: TGCGCCAGCAGCCAAGATTGGGCGGGGCCGAACACTGAAGCTTTCTTT. This encodes CASSQDWAGPNTEAFF.

The CDR3 spells CASRRPDRGQEDTQYF. In DNA, the CDR3 is TGTGCCAGCAGGAGACCGGACAGGGGGCAAGAAGATACGCAGTATTTT. The chain recombines TRBV5-4 with TRBJ2-3; TRBD1 agrees at 11 bases. Germline V gene lookup returns CDR1 SGHNT and CDR2 YYREEE (reference sequence). The CDR3 runs 16 residues. The ends lost 5 bases at V and 5 bases at J; junction bases unmatched: 10. Filled out from reference TRBV5-4 and TRBJ2-3, the complete variable domain reads ETGVTQSPTHLIKTRGQQVTLRCSSQSGHNTVSWYQQALGQGPQFIFQYYREEENGRGNFPPRFSGLQFPNYSSELNVNALELDDSALYLCASRRPDRGQEDTQYFGPGTRLTVL.

J is TRBJ2-6 and V is TRBV6-6; D unresolved. The CDR3 length is 13 residues. The germline V gene encodes CDR1 MNHNY and CDR2 SVGAGI (reference sequence). V shed 5 bases and J shed 3 bases, with 5 bases lying between them. The CDR3 sequence: CASSMGGANVLTF. In DNA, the CDR3 is TGTGCCAGCAGTATGGGTGGGGCCAACGTCCTGACTTTC.

The CDR3 loop is CASSLNEGYGYTF. The CDR3 nucleotides are TGTGCCAGCAGCTTAAATGAGGGGTACGGCTACACCTTC. The J gene is TRBJ1-2, the V gene TRBV7-3, with TRBD1 as a possible D gene (5 bases). V shed 1 base and J shed 8 bases, with 11 bases lying between them. Per the germline V gene, CDR1 is SGHTA and CDR2 is FQGTGA. This CDR3 spans 13 amino acids.

The V gene is TRBV6-7, the J gene TRBJ1-2, with D perhaps TRBD1 (5 bases). TRBV6-7 is noted as an ORF with a role that remains uncertain. This CDR3 region has 11 residues. V shed 10 bases and J shed 4 bases, with 10 bases lying between them. CDR3 protein: CATLDSYGYTF. In nucleotides, the CDR3 is TGTGCCACCCTAGACAGCTATGGCTACACCTTC.

The chain couples TRBV2 to TRBJ2-5, with 9 nucleotides matching TRBD2. The CDR3 is 16 amino acids. V shed 2 bases, J shed 4 bases, and the junction held 8 bases outside the gene matches. Germline CDR1 reads SNHLY; CDR2 reads FYNNEI. CDR3 coding DNA: TGTGCCAGCAGTGAAAATATAGCGGGAGCCGGAGAGACCCAGTACTTC. Translating gives CASSENIAGAGETQYF.

The chain is built from TRBV7-9 and TRBJ1-2; D ambiguous. The CDR3 is 13 amino acids. Germline V CDR1 and CDR2: SEHNR, FQNEAQ (reference sequence). V was trimmed by 1 base and J by 7 bases, leaving 10 bases between them. CDR3 bases: TGTGCCAGCAGCTTAGAACAGACTTCTGGCTACACCTTC. This encodes CASSLEQTSGYTF.

The chain uses TRBV27 and TRBJ2-7, with TRBD1 matching over 9 bases. The CDR3 length is 16 residues. After removal of 0 bases from V and 4 bases from J, the junction contained 7 bases not matched to a gene. Germline loops: CDR1 MNHEY, CDR2 SMNVEV (reference sequence). The CDR3 loop reads CASSLSIGQGSYEQYF. CDR3 sequence (DNA): TGTGCCAGCAGTTTATCGATTGGACAGGGGAGTTACGAGCAGTACTTC.

CDR3 sequence reads: CASRPGTGNYGYTF. The CDR3 nucleotides are TGTGCCAGCAGACCCGGGACAGGGAACTATGGCTACACCTTC. V gene TRBV6-6 combines with J gene TRBJ1-2, with 9 bases that match TRBD1. The length of the CDR3 is 14 residues. Unmatched junction bases numbered 4, after V lost 6 bases and J lost 2 bases. Germline V gene data show CDR1 as MNHNY and CDR2 as SVGAGI (reference sequence).

The chain couples TRBV10-3 to TRBJ2-4; no clear D gene. The CDR3 covers 17 residues. Germline V gives CDR1 ENHRY, CDR2 SYGVKD. Trimming took 0 bases from V and 2 from J, leaving 14 bases between them. Here the CDR3 DNA reads TGTGCCATCAGTGAGTCAAGGGCAGATTTATCCAAAAACATTCAGTACTTC. It codes for CAISESRADLSKNIQYF.

CDR3 in amino acids: CASSLSRILRSSSPQETQYF. The CDR3 nucleotides read TGTGCCAGCAGTTTATCGAGAATCCTCAGATCCTCGAGTCCCCAAGAGACCCAGTACTTC. The chain recombines TRBV27 with TRBJ2-5; D unresolved. The CDR3 length is 20 residues. V shed 0 bases and J shed 1 base, with 24 bases lying between them. CDR1 and CDR2 (germline): MNHEY, SMNVEV (reference sequence).

V is TRBV4-3 and J is TRBJ2-7; possibly TRBD2 for D (5 bases). Germline lookup yields CDR1 LGHNA and CDR2 YSLEER. CDR3 length: 14 amino acids. V was trimmed by 0 bases and J by 5 bases, leaving 11 bases between them. In DNA, the CDR3 is TGCGCCAGCAGCCAAGATTTGGAGGACGACGAGCAGTACTTC. The encoded protein is CASSQDLEDDEQYF.

This clone was recorded a few times. The chain combines TRBV5-1 with TRBJ2-5, with 12 positions matching TRBD1. J was trimmed by 5 bases and V by 3 bases; bases with no gene match: 5. This CDR3 region has 15 residues. The germline CDR1 and CDR2 sequences are SGHRS and YFSETQ. CDR3 region: CASSSGTGGRETQYF. The CDR3 DNA sequence: TGCGCCAGCAGCTCCGGGACAGGGGGCAGGGAGACCCAGTACTTC. The full variable domain, with the rest looked up from reference TRBV5-1 and TRBJ2-5, is KAGVTQTPRYLIKTRGQQVTLSCSPISGHRSVSWYQQTPGQGLQFLFEYFSETQRNKGNFPGRFSGRQFSNSRSEMNVSTLELGDSALYLCASSSGTGGRETQYFGPGTRLLVL.

The genes are TRBV25-1 and TRBJ1-2; D possibly corresponds to TRBD1 (6 bases). CDR1 and CDR2 from the germline V gene are MGHDK and SYGVNS. The CDR3 loop spans 13 amino acids. Trimming stripped 3 bases from V and 7 bases from J, with 12 bases between. The CDR3 sequence: CASSERGRGGYTF. In nucleotides, the CDR3 is TGTGCCAGCAGTGAGAGGGGGAGGGGTGGCTACACCTTC.

The chain uses TRBV11-1 and TRBJ2-3; D remains unclear. This CDR3 contains 13 residues. Trimming took 1 base from V and 5 from J, leaving 7 bases between them. CDR1 and CDR2 from the germline V gene are SGHAT and FQDESV (reference sequence). CDR3 residues: CASSLDERDTQYF. The DNA for the CDR3 is TGTGCCAGCAGCTTAGACGAGAGAGATACGCAGTATTTT.